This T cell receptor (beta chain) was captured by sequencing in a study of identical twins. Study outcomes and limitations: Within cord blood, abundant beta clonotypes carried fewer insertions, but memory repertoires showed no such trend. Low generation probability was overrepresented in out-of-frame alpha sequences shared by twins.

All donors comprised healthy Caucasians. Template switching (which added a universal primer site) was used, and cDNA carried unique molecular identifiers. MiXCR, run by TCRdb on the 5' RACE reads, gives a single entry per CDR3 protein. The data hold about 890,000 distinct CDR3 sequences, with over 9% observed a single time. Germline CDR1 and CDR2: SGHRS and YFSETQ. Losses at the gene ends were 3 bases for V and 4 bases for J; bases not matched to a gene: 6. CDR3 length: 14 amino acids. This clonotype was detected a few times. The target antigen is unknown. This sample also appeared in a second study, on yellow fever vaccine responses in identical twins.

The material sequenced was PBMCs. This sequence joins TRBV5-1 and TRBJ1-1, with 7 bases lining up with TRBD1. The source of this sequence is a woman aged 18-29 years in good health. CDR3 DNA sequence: TGCGCCAGCAGCTCATTGACAGGGAGCACTGAAGCTTTCTTT. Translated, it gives CASSSLTGSTEAFF.